Listed below are T cell receptor beta chains from one sample, sequenced in a study of technical replicates of blood from a few donors. Produced via immunoSEQ multiplex PCR; TCRdb's table is partial and in-frame only. The data hold about 70,000 clones, with over 95% observed a single time. Sequenced material: T cells isolated from PBMCs. Receptor source: a human donor in good health. Both conserved end residues are trimmed from each CDR3. The order of the fields is V gene, clone size, CDR3 protein. Size is stated for part of the rows, as once, few or many counts, or as a class when the clone is expanded.

TRBV7-2,once,ASSLADRPPIYEQY
TRBV19,.,ASSRRLASPQETQY
TRBV2,once,AKGPGLMNTEAF
TRBV19,.,ASSMTANSNQPQH
TRBV2,.,ASTPRLAEQY
TRBV7-9,once,ASSSYREMETQY
TRBV18,.,ASSDGTSAYNEQF
TRBV7-3,.,ASSSLGTTQY
TRBV11-2,.,ASSFPTGSLSTDTQY
TRBV13,.,ASSFDRGSEKLF
TRBV28,.,ASAPLGGSWMNTEAF